This T cell receptor beta chain emerged from a study of technical replicates of blood from four donors. For this clone: Other DNA sequences in this sample translate to the same CDR3.

Clones were read by immunoSEQ multiplex PCR, and TCRdb kept only the in-frame ones, dropping some. There are more than 70,000 clones in the sample; 93% occur only once, and less than 0.3% lies in the top ten. V shed 0 bases and J 4 bases; nucleotides not matched to a gene: 1. CDR3 length equals 15 residues. Germline V gene lookup returns CDR1 MRHNA and CDR2 SNTAGT. The receptor was derived from a human donor in good health. The rearrangement joins TRBV6-4 to TRBJ2-3, with 10 bases lining up with TRBD2. The sample consisted of T cells isolated from PBMCs. Written as DNA, the CDR3 is TGTGCCAGCAGTGACTCAGCGGGGGGGCCAGATACGCAGTATTTT. This translates into CASSDSAGGPDTQYF.